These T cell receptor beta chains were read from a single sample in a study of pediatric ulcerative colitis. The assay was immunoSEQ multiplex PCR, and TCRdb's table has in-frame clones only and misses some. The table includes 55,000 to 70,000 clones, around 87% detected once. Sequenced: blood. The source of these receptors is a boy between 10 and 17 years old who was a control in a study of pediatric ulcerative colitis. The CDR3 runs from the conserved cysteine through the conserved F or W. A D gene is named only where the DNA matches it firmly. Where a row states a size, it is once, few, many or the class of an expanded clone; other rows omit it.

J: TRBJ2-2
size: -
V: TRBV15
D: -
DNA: TGTGCCACCAGCACCGCCCGACAGGGAGGCGGGGAGCTGTTTTTT
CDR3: CATSTARQGGGELFF

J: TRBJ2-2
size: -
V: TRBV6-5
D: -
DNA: TGTGCCAGCAGTTTTACGAACACCGGGGAGCTGTTTTTT
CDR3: CASSFTNTGELFF

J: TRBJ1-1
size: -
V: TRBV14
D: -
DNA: TGTGCCAGCAGCCAAGACCGGTTCAGGGGTGGCACTGAAGCTTTCTTT
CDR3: CASSQDRFRGGTEAFF

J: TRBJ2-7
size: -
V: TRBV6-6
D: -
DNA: TGTGCCAGCCGGGATAGTGCCTACGAGCAGTACTTC
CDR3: CASRDSAYEQYF

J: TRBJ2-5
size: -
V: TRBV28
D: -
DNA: TGTGCCAGCAGGGGTACAGGGAGAGAGACCCAGTACTTC
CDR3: CASRGTGRETQYF

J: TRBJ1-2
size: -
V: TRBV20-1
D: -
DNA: TGCAGTGCTTCAGATAACTATGGCTACACCTTC
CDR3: CSASDNYGYTF

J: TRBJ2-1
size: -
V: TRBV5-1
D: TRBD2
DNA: TGCGCCAGCAGCATTGTAGCGGGAGGCTACAATGAGCAGTTCTTC
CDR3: CASSIVAGGYNEQFF

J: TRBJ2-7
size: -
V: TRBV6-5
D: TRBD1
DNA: TGTGCCAGCAGTTACGGAGACAGGGGGTCCTACGAGCAGTACTTC
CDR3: CASSYGDRGSYEQYF

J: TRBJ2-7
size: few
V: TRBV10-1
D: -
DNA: TGCGCCAGCAGTGATACTTCGGTTGGCGAGCAGTACTTC
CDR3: CASSDTSVGEQYF

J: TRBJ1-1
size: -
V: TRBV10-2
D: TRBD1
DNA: TGCGCCAGCAGGAGGACAGGGAACACTGAAGCTTTCTTT
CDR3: CASRRTGNTEAFF

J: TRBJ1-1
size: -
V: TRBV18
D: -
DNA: TGTGCCAGCTCACCCCAGAATCTGAACACTGAAGCTTTCTTT
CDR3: CASSPQNLNTEAFF

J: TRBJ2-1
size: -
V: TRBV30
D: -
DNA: TGTGCCTGGAGTGTAAGACAGAACTACAATGAGCAGTTCTTC
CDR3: CAWSVRQNYNEQFF

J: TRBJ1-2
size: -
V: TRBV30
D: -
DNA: TGTGCCTGGAGTGTACGAGGGCCGCTACGCTATGGCTACACCTTC
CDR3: CAWSVRGPLRYGYTF

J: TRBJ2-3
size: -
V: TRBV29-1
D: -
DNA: TGCAGCGTTGAAGAAATTCGGGCAGCCCCTAGCACAGATACGCAGTATTTT
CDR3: CSVEEIRAAPSTDTQYF

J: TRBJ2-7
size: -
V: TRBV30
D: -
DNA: TGTGCCTGGAGTCCGGGCGCAGAGCAGTACTTC
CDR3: CAWSPGAEQYF

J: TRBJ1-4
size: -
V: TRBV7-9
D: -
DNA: TGTGCCAGCAGCAAAGCAGGGTCTGAAAAACTGTTTTTT
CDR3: CASSKAGSEKLFF

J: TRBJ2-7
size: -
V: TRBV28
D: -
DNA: TGTGCCAGCAGTTTTGAACAGGGTGGATACGAGCAGTACTTC
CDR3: CASSFEQGGYEQYF

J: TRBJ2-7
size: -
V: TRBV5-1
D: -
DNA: TGCGCCAGCAGCTTGGGTTGGGGGCTCGACGAGCAGTACTTC
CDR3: CASSLGWGLDEQYF

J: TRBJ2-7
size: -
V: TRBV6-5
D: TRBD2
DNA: TGTGCCAGCACCAGACTAGCGGGAGCCTACGAGCAGTACTTC
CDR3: CASTRLAGAYEQYF

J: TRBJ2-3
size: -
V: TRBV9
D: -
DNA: TGTGCCAGCCGGCCCCACCCTAGCACAGATACGCAGTATTTT
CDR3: CASRPHPSTDTQYF

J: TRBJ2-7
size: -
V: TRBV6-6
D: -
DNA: TGTGCCAGCAGGGAGGGGGGGATCTACGAGCAGTACTTC
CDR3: CASREGGIYEQYF

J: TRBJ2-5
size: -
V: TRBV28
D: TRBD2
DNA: TGTGCCAGCAGTTTAGCGGGAGGGCCGGAGACCCAGTACTTC
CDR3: CASSLAGGPETQYF

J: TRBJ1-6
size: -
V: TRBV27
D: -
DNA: TGTGCCAGCAGTACAACAGGGAGAGGGAATTCACCCCTCCACTTT
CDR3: CASSTTGRGNSPLHF

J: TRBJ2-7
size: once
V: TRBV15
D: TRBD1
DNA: TGTGCCACCAGTTATACCGGGACAGGGGGCTACGAGCAGTACTTC
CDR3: CATSYTGTGGYEQYF

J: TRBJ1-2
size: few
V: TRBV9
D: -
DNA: TGTGCCAGCAGCGACGGGACCCAGGATGGCTACACCTTC
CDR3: CASSDGTQDGYTF

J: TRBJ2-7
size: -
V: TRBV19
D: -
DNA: TGTGCCAGTAGTGGGGTGGTGGGCGCCTACGAGCAGTACTTC
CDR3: CASSGVVGAYEQYF

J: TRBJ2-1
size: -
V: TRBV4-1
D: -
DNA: TGCGCCAGCAGCCAAGAGGACCTGGGGAATGAGCAGTTCTTC
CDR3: CASSQEDLGNEQFF

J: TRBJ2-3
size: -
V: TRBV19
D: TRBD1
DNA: TGTGCCAGTAGTATAGCCGAGACAGGGGCGGACACAGATACGCAGTATTTT
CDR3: CASSIAETGADTDTQYF

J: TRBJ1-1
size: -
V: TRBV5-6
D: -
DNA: TGTGCCAGCAGCTTGGTACCCGGGTTTGGGAACACTGAAGCTTTCTTT
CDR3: CASSLVPGFGNTEAFF

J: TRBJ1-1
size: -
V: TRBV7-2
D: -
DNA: TGTGCCAGCACCGAACAGGGCGGTGTGCACACTGAAGCTTTCTTT
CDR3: CASTEQGGVHTEAFF

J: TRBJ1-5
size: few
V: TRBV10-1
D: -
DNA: TGCGCCAGCAGTGTGATCGGACATACCGTAATGTATAGCAATCAGCCCCAGCATTTT
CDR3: CASSVIGHTVMYSNQPQHF

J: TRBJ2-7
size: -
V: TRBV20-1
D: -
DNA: TGCAGTGCTAGAGTCGGTGGCGGTTATCACTTC
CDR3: CSARVGGGYHF

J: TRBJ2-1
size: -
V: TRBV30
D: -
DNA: TGTGCCTGGAGTAGGAAGAGGAAAAATGGGCACAATGAGCAGTTCTTC
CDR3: CAWSRKRKNGHNEQFF

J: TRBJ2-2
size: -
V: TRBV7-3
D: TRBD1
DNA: TGTGCCAGCAGCTACCGCCTCAGGACAGGGGCATATACCGGGGAGCTGTTTTTT
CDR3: CASSYRLRTGAYTGELFF

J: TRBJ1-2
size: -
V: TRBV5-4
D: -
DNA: TGTGCCAGCAGCTTGGCAGGGGACTATGGCTACACCTTC
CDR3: CASSLAGDYGYTF

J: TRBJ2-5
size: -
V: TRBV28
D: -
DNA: TGTGCCAGCAGTTCCCAGACTAGACCGCAAGAGACCCAGTACTTC
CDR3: CASSSQTRPQETQYF

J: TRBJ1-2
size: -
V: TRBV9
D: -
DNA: TGTGCCAGCAGCGTAAATTTAGGGCTTAGTAACTATGGCTACACCTTC
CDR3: CASSVNLGLSNYGYTF

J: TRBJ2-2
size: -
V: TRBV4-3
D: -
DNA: TGCGCCAGCAGCCCCTCGCACCGGGCTTGGGGGGCGAACACCGGGGAGCTGTTTTTT
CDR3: CASSPSHRAWGANTGELFF

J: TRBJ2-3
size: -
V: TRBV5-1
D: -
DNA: TGCGCCAGCACCCCCTCGGAGCTGGATACGCAGTATTTT
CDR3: CASTPSELDTQYF

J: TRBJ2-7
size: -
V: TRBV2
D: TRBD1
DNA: TGTGCCGGGGCCGGGACAGGTACCGGGGAGCAGTACTTC
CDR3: CAGAGTGTGEQYF

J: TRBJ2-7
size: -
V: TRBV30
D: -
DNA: TGTGCCTGGAGTGTACACAGGGACGAGCAGTACTTC
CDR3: CAWSVHRDEQYF